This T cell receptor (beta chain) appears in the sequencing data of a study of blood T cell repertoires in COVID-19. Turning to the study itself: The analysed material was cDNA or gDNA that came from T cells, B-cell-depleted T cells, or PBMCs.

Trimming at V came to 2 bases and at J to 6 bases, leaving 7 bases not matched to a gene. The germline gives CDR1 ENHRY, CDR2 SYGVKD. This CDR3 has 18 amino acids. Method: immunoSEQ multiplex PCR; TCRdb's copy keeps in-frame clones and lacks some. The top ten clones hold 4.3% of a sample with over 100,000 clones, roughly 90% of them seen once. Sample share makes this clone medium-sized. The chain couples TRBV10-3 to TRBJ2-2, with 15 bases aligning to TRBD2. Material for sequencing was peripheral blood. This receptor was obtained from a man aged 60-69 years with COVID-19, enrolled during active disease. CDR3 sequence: CAISEPGTSGGLAGELFF. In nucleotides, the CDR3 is TGTGCCATCAGTGAGCCGGGGACTAGCGGGGGGCTCGCCGGGGAGCTGTTTTTT.